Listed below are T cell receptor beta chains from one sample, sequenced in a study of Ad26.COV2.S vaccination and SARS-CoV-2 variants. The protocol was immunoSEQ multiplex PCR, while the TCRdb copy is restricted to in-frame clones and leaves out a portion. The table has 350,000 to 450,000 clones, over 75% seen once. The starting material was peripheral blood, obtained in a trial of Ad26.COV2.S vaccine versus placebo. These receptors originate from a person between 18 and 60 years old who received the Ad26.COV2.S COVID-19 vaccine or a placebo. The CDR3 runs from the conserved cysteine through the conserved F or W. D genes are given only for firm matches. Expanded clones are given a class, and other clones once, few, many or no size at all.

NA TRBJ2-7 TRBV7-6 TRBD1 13 TGTGCCAGCAGCACGGGACAGCCCTACGAGCAGTACTTC CASSTGQPYEQYF
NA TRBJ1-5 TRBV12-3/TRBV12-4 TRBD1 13 TGTGCCAGCGGACAGGGACCCAATCAGCCCCAGCATTTT CASGQGPNQPQHF
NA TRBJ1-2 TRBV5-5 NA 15 TGTGCCAGCAGCTTGTTAACGGCAACTAACTATGGCTACACCTTC CASSLLTATNYGYTF
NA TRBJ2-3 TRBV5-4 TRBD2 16 TGTGCCAGCAGCTTGGCCCTAGCGGGGCAGAGGGATACGCAGTATTTT CASSLALAGQRDTQYF
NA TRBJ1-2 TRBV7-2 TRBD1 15 TGTGCCAGCAGCTTAAAGTCGACAGGGGGTCGTGGCTACACCTTC CASSLKSTGGRGYTF
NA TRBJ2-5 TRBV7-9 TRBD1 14 TGTGCCAGCAGCCCCCAGGGGGCGGTGGAGACCCAGTACTTC CASSPQGAVETQYF
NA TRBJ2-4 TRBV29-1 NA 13 TGCAGCGTTGAAGATACGAATCAAAACATTCAGTACTTC CSVEDTNQNIQYF
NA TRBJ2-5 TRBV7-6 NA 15 TGTGCCAGCAGCTTAGTTGGGGGCCCCCGTGAGACCCAGTACTTC CASSLVGGPRETQYF
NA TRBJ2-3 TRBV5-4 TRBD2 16 TGTGCCAGCAGCCCGCGGATAGCGGGGGGCAGAGATACGCAGTATTTT CASSPRIAGGRDTQYF
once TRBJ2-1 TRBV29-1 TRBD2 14 TGCAGCGTCGACCTAGCGGGGGGGCTTGGTGAGCAGTTCTTC CSVDLAGGLGEQFF
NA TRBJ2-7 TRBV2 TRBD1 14 TGTGCCAGTCGGGACAGGGTTAAGGGATACGAGCAGTACTTC CASRDRVKGYEQYF
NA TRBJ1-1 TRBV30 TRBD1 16 TGTGCCTGGAATCCAACAGGACAGGGTCGGGGCACTGAAGCTTTCTTT CAWNPTGQGRGTEAFF
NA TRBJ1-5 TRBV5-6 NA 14 TGTGCCAGCAGCTTGTACAGGGAGGATCAGCCCCAGCATTTT CASSLYREDQPQHF
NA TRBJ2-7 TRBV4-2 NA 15 TGTGCCAGCAGTCCGACGACACGAAGCTCCTACGAGCAGTACTTC CASSPTTRSSYEQYF
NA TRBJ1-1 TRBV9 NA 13 TGTGCCAGCAGCCCCCCGTTGGAGACTGAAGCTTTCTTT CASSPPLETEAFF
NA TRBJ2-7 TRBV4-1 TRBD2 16 TGCGCCAGCAGCCAATTGGGAGGGCCCCTGGCCTACGAGCAGTACTTC CASSQLGGPLAYEQYF
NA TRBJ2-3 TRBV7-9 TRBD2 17 TGTGCCAGCAGCTTAGATGCTAGCGGGGGGTACACAGATACGCAGTATTTT CASSLDASGGYTDTQYF
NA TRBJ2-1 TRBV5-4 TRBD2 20 TGTGCCAGCAGCCCTACACCGGGACTAGCGGGAGCCGACTCCTACAATGAGCAGTTCTTC CASSPTPGLAGADSYNEQFF
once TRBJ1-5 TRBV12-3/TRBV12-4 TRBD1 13 TGTGCCAGCAGTTGGACAGGGAATCAGCCCCAGCATTTT CASSWTGNQPQHF
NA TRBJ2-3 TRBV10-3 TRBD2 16 TGTGCCATCAGCGACGGACTAGCGGGGATGACAGATACGCAGTATTTT CAISDGLAGMTDTQYF
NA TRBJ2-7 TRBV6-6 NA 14 TGTGCCAGCAGTTACTCCGTGACAGGCTACGAGCAGTACTTC CASSYSVTGYEQYF
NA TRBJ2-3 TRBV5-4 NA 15 TGTGCCAGCAGCGTGGGGACCTCGGGGACGGATACGCAGTATTTT CASSVGTSGTDTQYF